This TCR beta chain is drawn from a study of Ad26.COV2.S vaccination and SARS-CoV-2 variants. Study details: Once or twice, 56 days apart, Ad26.COV2.S was delivered intramuscularly.

This sample's treatment: roughly 18 received Ad26.COV2.S at low or high dose, single or two shots; 5 received placebo; per-sample allocation not given. Collection of the samples took place on day 63 after the first injection of vaccine or placebo. Broader study findings: Vaccinees reportedly had broad spike-specific CD8+ and CD4+ T cell responses.

The repertoire was sequenced with immunoSEQ multiplex PCR; TCRdb's copy has only in-frame clones and lacks some. Here the sample spans around 340,000 clones, 70% to 90% being singletons. To note about this clone: Antigen unknown.

Sequencing was performed on peripheral blood, taken in a trial of Ad26.COV2.S vaccine versus placebo. The receptor was derived from a person aged 18-60 years who received the Ad26.COV2.S COVID-19 vaccine or a placebo.

The CDR3 spells CASIPGLAPLYEQYF. The CDR3 DNA sequence: TGCGCCAGCATCCCGGGACTAGCTCCGCTCTACGAGCAGTACTTC. V and J are TRBV23-1 and TRBJ2-7, with 9 bases lining up with TRBD2. TRBV23-1 is noted as an ORF with a role that remains uncertain. The CDR3 sequence is 15 residues long. Trimming cost V 7 bases and J 3 bases; bases outside gene matches: 10.